This TCR beta chain comes out of a study of OX40 agonist ivuxolimab in advanced cancers. Generated by immunoSEQ multiplex PCR, the TCRdb table keeps only in-frame clones and is missing some. The data hold around 58,000 clones, with roughly 84% observed a single time. This sequence was found in an adult with an advanced solid tumor such as melanoma, head and neck, liver or kidney cancer. The sample here was CD4+ or CD8+ T cells sorted from blood, taken in a trial of the OX40 agonist ivuxolimab.

The CDR3 reads CASSLGQEGTQYF. The CDR3 DNA reads TGTGCCAGCAGCTTGGGACAGGAGGGGACCCAGTACTTC. The rearrangement links TRBV7-9 to TRBJ2-5; 8 bases fit TRBD1. CDR1 and CDR2 (germline): SEHNR, FQNEAQ (reference sequence). This CDR3 spans 13 amino acids. Trimming cost V 3 bases and J 7 bases; bases outside gene matches: 4.